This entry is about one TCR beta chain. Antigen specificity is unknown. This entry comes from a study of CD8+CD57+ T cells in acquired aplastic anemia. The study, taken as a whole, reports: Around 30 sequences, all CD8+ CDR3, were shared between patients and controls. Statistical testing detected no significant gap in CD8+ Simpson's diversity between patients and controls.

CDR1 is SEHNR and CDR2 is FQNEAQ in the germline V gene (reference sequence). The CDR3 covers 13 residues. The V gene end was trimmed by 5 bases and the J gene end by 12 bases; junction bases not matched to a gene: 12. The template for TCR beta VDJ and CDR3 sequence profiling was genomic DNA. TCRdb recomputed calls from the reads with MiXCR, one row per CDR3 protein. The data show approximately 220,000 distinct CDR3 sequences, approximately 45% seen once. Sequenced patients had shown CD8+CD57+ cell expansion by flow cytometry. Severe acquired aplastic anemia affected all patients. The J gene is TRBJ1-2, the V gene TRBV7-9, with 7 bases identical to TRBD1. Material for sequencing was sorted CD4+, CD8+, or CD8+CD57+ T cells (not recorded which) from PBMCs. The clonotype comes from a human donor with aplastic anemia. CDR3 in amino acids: CASSSGTVSGNTF. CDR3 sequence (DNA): TGTGCCAGCAGCAGTGGGACAGTCTCTGGAAACACCTTC.